A selection of T cell receptor beta chains follows, all from one sample in a study of regulatory T cells in long-lasting Graves disease. TCRdb reprocessed the multiplex PCR reads via MiXCR and lists one record per CDR3 protein. Here the sample spans 400,000 to 500,000 distinct CDR3 sequences, about 20% being singletons. The starting material was peripheral blood mononuclear cells (PBMCs), obtained when the disease was refractory, from a patient treated with antithyroid drugs. Receptors originate from a female donor with Graves disease. The CDR3 runs from the conserved cysteine through the conserved F or W. Each record gives: clone size, V gene, J gene, D gene, CDR3 protein, CDR3 DNA. The D gene is left open where the match is weak. Not every row has a clone size; where given, it reads once, few, many or a size class.

many	TRBV28	TRBJ1-6	NA	CASSLGSYNSPLHF	TGTGCCAGCAGCCTTGGGTCCTATAATTCACCCCTCCACTTT
NA	TRBV28	TRBJ2-2	TRBD1	CATSEEGTGRTGELFF	TGTGCCACCAGTGAGGAGGGGACAGGTCGAACCGGGGAGCTGTTTTTT
NA	TRBV6-1	TRBJ2-3	TRBD1	CASSEAWLRQGGTDTQYF	TGTGCCAGCAGTGAAGCGTGGTTGAGACAGGGCGGGACAGATACGCAGTATTTT
many	TRBV28	TRBJ2-7	NA	CASSSVGTGGYEQYF	TGTGCCAGCAGTTCCGTGGGGACCGGGGGCTACGAGCAGTACTTC
NA	TRBV7-9	TRBJ2-7	TRBD2	CASSLFLAGSYEQYF	TGTGCCAGCAGCTTATTCCTAGCGGGATCGTACGAGCAGTACTTC
few	TRBV6-1	TRBJ1-6	TRBD1	CASSKSWTGENSPLHF	TGTGCCAGCAGTAAATCGTGGACAGGCGAGAATTCACCCCTCCACTTT
NA	TRBV7-3	TRBJ2-7	NA	CASQDTTYEQYF	TGTGCCAGCCAGGACACAACCTACGAGCAGTACTTC
NA	TRBV30	TRBJ1-2	NA	CACLGLLNPYGYTF	TGTGCCTGCCTAGGACTCCTTAATCCCTATGGCTACACCTTC
many	TRBV6-5	TRBJ1-1	TRBD1	CASSSRTGSNTEAFF	TGTGCCAGCAGTTCCCGGACAGGATCGAACACTGAAGCTTTCTTT
many	TRBV28	TRBJ2-5	TRBD2	CASRLLAKQETQYF	TGTGCCAGCAGATTACTAGCGAAGCAAGAGACCCAGTACTTC
NA	TRBV3-1	TRBJ2-4	TRBD2	CASSLGLAVAKNIQYF	TGTGCCAGCAGCCTTGGGCTAGCGGTAGCCAAAAACATTCAGTACTTC
few	TRBV29-1	TRBJ2-2	TRBD1	CSVPSGTGGFGELFF	TGCAGCGTTCCCTCGGGGACAGGGGGCTTCGGGGAGCTGTTTTTT
many	TRBV12-3/TRBV12-4	TRBJ2-4	NA	CASSSWGQDKNIQYF	TGTGCCAGCAGTTCGTGGGGGCAGGACAAAAACATTCAGTACTTC
NA	TRBV19	TRBJ2-6	TRBD1	CASKQGTGANVLTF	TGTGCCAGTAAACAGGGGACTGGGGCCAACGTCCTGACTTTC
NA	TRBV9	TRBJ1-1	NA	CASSERNDRNTEAFF	TGTGCCAGCAGCGAGAGGAACGACAGGAACACTGAAGCTTTCTTT
few	TRBV3-1	TRBJ1-2	TRBD1	CASSQGGAGGDGYTF	TGTGCCAGCAGCCAAGGTGGGGCAGGGGGCGATGGCTACACCTTC
NA	TRBV6-1	TRBJ1-5	NA	CASSDSTGPQHF	TGTGCCAGCAGTGATAGTACGGGGCCCCAGCATTTT
many	TRBV6-1	TRBJ1-5	NA	CASRGYWDENQPQHF	TGTGCCAGCAGGGGGTACTGGGATGAGAATCAGCCCCAGCATTTT
NA	TRBV19	TRBJ2-2	TRBD1	CASSDSGTVNTGELFF	TGTGCCAGTAGTGATTCCGGGACAGTAAACACCGGGGAGCTGTTTTTT
NA	TRBV7-8	TRBJ2-2	TRBD2	CASSLRAGGRATGELFF	TGTGCCAGCAGCCTGAGAGCTGGCGGGAGGGCCACCGGGGAGCTGTTTTTT
many	TRBV15	TRBJ1-1	NA	CATSRDYRAEEAFF	TGTGCCACCAGCAGAGATTACAGGGCGGAGGAGGCTTTCTTT
NA	TRBV10-3	TRBJ1-2	NA	CAISPTGMGGYTF	TGTGCCATCAGTCCGACAGGAATGGGCGGCTACACCTTC
many	TRBV27	TRBJ1-1	NA	CASSLGGGDTEAFF	TGTGCCAGCAGTTTAGGCGGGGGGGACACTGAAGCTTTCTTT